Presented here are 9 T cell receptor beta chains from one specimen sequenced in a study of technical replicates of blood from a few donors. Using immunoSEQ multiplex PCR, the repertoire was profiled, and TCRdb retains in-frame clones only, with some absent. Of about 15,000 clones in the sample, roughly 86% were seen once. Sequencing was carried out using PBMCs. Every receptor here comes from a human donor in good health.

Only a few counts were recorded for this clone. The chain joins TRBV6-1 to TRBJ1-5; 7 positions agree with TRBD1. The CDR3 length is 15 residues. With 7 bases clipped from V and 2 bases from J, the junction kept 8 bases outside the gene matches. Germline loops: CDR1 MNHNS, CDR2 SASEGT. CDR3 sequence reads: CASIRTGFGNQPQHF. CDR3 nucleotide sequence: TGTGCCAGCATTCGGACAGGCTTTGGCAATCAGCCCCAGCATTTT.

This chain connects TRBV4-2 to TRBJ2-2, with TRBD2 matching over 11 bases. The CDR3 totals 15 residues. With V trimmed by 0 bases and J by 6 bases, 0 bases remained unmatched. Germline loops: CDR1 LGHNA, CDR2 YNFKEQ. The CDR3 DNA sequence: TGTGCCAGCAGCCAAGAACTAGCGGGAGCCGGGGAGCTGTTTTTT. Translated: CASSQELAGAGELFF.

The rearrangement joins TRBV9 to TRBJ1-5; TRBD1 is a possible D gene (5 bases). The germline CDR1 and CDR2 sequences are SGDLS and YYNGEE. The CDR3 contains 15 residues. V lost 2 bases and J 3 bases, leaving 12 bases between the germline ends. The CDR3 loop is CASSVRESANQPQHF. The CDR3 DNA follows: TGTGCCAGCAGCGTCAGGGAATCGGCCAATCAGCCCCAGCATTTT.

This rearrangement joins TRBV28 to TRBJ2-5; D not resolved. This CDR3 comprises 12 residues. Germline CDR1 is MDHEN and CDR2 is SYDVKM. Trimming shortened V by 2 bases and J by 4 bases, and 5 bases separated the two germline ends. This CDR3 reads CASSLNGETQYF. DNA for the CDR3: TGTGCCAGCAGTTTAAACGGAGAGACCCAGTACTTC.

The V call is TRBV5-1, the J call TRBJ1-3; 7 positions agree with TRBD1. The V gene end was trimmed by 3 bases and the J gene end by 0 bases; junction bases not matched to a gene: 3. This CDR3 region has 15 residues. Germline CDR1 reads SGHRS; CDR2 reads YFSETQ. The CDR3 is CASSWGTDSGNTIYF. The CDR3 coding sequence is TGCGCCAGCAGCTGGGGGACAGACTCTGGAAACACCATATATTTT.

The chain has TRBV10-3 and TRBJ2-5, with D perhaps matching TRBD2 (5 bases). The CDR3 has 15 residues. V lost 0 bases and J 7 bases, leaving 15 bases between the germline ends. The germline V gene encodes CDR1 ENHRY and CDR2 SYGVKD. The chain's CDR3 is CAISESNGPAGTQYF. CDR3 nucleotide sequence: TGTGCCATCAGTGAGTCTAATGGCCCGGCGGGGACCCAGTACTTC.

V gene TRBV5-1 combines with J gene TRBJ1-1; TRBD1 matches 10 bases. CDR3 length equals 14 residues. Trimming cost V 1 base and J 8 bases; bases outside gene matches: 5. Germline values: CDR1 SGHRS, CDR2 YFSETQ. The CDR3 here is CASSLTGQGGEAFF. CDR3 in DNA: TGCGCCAGCAGCTTGACTGGACAGGGGGGGGAAGCTTTCTTT.

This clone appeared a single time. The V and J genes are TRBV27 and TRBJ2-7; the match to TRBD2 covers 11 bases. Germline-derived CDR1 and CDR2 are MNHEY and SMNVEV (reference sequence). The CDR3 runs to 16 residues. The ends lost 1 base at V and 1 base at J; junction bases unmatched: 3. The CDR3 here is CASSLLGTSGSYEQYF. CDR3 bases: TGTGCCAGCAGTTTATTGGGGACTAGCGGTTCCTACGAGCAGTACTTC.

This chain joins TRBV5-1 and TRBJ1-2; the D is unclear. Trimming pared 3 bases from V and 8 bases from J, leaving 11 bases between. The CDR3 consists of 12 residues. From germline, CDR1 is SGHRS and CDR2 YFSETQ. CDR3 residues: CASSSRSGGYTF. The CDR3 DNA reads as TGCGCCAGCAGCTCCCGTTCGGGGGGCTACACCTTC.